Sequencing of this T cell receptor (beta chain) was carried out in a study of CD8 T cells in ankylosing spondylitis. Trimming took 3 bases from V and 0 from J, leaving 7 bases between them. The length of the CDR3 is 14 residues. CDR1 and CDR2 (germline): SGDLS, YYNGEE. TCRdb called the 5' RACE reads again in MiXCR, with one record for every CDR3 protein. The sample has around 150,000 distinct CDR3 sequences, approximately 10% seen once. The source of this sequence is a male donor with ankylosing spondylitis or in good health (not recorded which). Sequencing was done on a sample of blood, either unsorted or a sorted T cell fraction (not recorded which). The V call is TRBV9, the J call TRBJ2-1; D ambiguous. The CDR3 sequence: CASSGKSSYNEQFF. The CDR3 nucleotides are TGTGCCAGCAGCGGGAAAAGCTCCTACAATGAGCAGTTCTTC.